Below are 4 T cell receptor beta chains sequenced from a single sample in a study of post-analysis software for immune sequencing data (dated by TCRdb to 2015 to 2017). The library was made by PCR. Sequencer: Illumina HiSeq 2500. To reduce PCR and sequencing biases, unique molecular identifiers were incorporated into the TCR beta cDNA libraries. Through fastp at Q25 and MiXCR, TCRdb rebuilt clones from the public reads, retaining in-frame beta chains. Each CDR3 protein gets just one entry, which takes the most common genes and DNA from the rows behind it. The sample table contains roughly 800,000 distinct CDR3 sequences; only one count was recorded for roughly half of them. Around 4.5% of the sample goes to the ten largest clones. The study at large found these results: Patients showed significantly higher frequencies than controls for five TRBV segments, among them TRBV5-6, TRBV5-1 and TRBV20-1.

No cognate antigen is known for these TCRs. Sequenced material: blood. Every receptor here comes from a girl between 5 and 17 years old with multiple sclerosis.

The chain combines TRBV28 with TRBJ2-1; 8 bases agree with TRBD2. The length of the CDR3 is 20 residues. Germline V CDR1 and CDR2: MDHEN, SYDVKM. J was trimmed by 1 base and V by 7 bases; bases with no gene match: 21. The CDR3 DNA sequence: TGTGCCAGCACTCCTCTCGGGGGGGACGCCCGGGGCCTTTCCTACAATGAGCAGTTCTTC. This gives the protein CASTPLGGDARGLSYNEQFF. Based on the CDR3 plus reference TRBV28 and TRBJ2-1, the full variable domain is DVKVTQSSRYLVKRTGEKVFLECVQDMDHENMFWYRQDPGLGLRLIYFSYDVKMKEKGDIPEGYSVSREKKERFSLILESASTNQTSMYLCASTPLGGDARGLSYNEQFFGPGTRLTVL.

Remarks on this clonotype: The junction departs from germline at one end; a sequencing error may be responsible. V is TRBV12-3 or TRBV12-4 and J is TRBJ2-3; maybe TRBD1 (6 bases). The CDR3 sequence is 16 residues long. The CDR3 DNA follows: TGTGCCGGCAGGGGTGGGCGTAGCGCTCTGACAGATACGCAGTATTTT. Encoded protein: CAGRGGRSALTDTQYF.

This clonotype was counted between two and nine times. The CDR3 region is CASSQDGTLLEQYF. CDR3 nucleotides: TGCGCCAGCAGCCAAGACGGGACACTACTCGAGCAGTACTTC. The chain combines TRBV4-1 with TRBJ2-7; perhaps TRBD1 as D (6 bases). CDR3 length: 14 amino acids. Trimming took 0 bases from V and 6 from J, leaving 12 bases between them. Germline CDR1 reads MGHRA; CDR2 reads YSYEKL.

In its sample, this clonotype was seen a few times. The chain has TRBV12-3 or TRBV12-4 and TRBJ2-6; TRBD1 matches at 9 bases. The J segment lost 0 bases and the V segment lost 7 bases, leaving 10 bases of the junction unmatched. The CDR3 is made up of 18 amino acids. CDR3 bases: TGTGCCAGCACCAATCGGGACAGGGAGGGCTCTGGGGCCAACGTCCTGACTTTC. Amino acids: CASTNRDREGSGANVLTF.